Each of the 6 T cell receptor beta chains below was sequenced from the same sample in a study of vaccination effects on CD4 cells after COVID-19. Antigens for these TCRs are unknown. TCRdb's table, derived via immunoSEQ multiplex PCR, lists solely in-frame clones and lacks some. The sample gives approximately 40,000 clones, around 67% of which show up once; 30% to 40% is in the top ten. Within the ViraFEST assay, antigen-specific CD4+ T cells underwent expansion with viral peptide pools prior to sequencing. Scientists isolated CD4+ T cells after a roughly nine-day culture period ended. This individual tested PCR-positive for SARS-CoV-2 infection between March and December 2020. Source: CD4+ T cells from PBMCs cultured with a peptide pool, taken before COVID-19 vaccination. Receptors originate from a human donor who had a prior SARS-CoV-2 infection.

This clone was observed at least ten times. The CDR3 loop is CASSGGLAGGQEQYF. CDR3 DNA sequence: TGTGCCAGCAGTGGTGGACTAGCGGGGGGGCAGGAGCAGTACTTC. The chain employs TRBV2 and TRBJ2-7; 15 nucleotides line up with TRBD2. This CDR3 is 15 amino acids long. Trimming took 4 bases from V and 7 from J; bases not matched to a gene: 5. Per the germline V gene, CDR1 is SNHLY and CDR2 is FYNNEI.

J is TRBJ1-3 and V is TRBV21-1. TRBV21-1 is listed as a pseudogene. The CDR3 spans 19 residues. CDR3: CASSNLACGCGRSGNTIYF. The CDR3 DNA reads as TGTGCCAGCAGCAATTTAGCGTGTGGTTGCGGCCGATCTGGAAACACCATATATTTT.

This chain uses TRBV6-5 with TRBJ1-2; unclear D gene. Trimming took 9 bases from V and 4 from J, leaving 12 bases between them. Germline CDR1 is MNHEY and CDR2 is SVGAGI. The CDR3 is 12 amino acids. This CDR3 is CARSTWPYGYTF. The DNA for the CDR3 is TGTGCCAGGAGTACATGGCCCTATGGCTACACCTTC.

The J gene is TRBJ2-5, the V gene TRBV5-1, with D perhaps matching TRBD2 (5 bases). Germline-derived CDR1 and CDR2 are SGHRS and YFSETQ. Trimming cost V 2 bases and J 5 bases, with 13 bases left between them. The CDR3 extends over 14 amino acids. DNA of the CDR3: TGCGCCAGCAGCTTCAGCGGTTCGGGGGAGACCCAGTACTTC. Translation gives CASSFSGSGETQYF. Together with reference TRBV5-1 and TRBJ2-5, the CDR3 gives the full variable domain: KAGVTQTPRYLIKTRGQQVTLSCSPISGHRSVSWYQQTPGQGLQFLFEYFSETQRNKGNFPGRFSGRQFSNSRSEMNVSTLELGDSALYLCASSFSGSGETQYFGPGTRLLVL.

This clone is a singleton in its sample. The chain combines TRBV7-9 with TRBJ1-3, with D uncertain. This CDR3 region has 14 residues. V lost 5 bases and J 4 bases, leaving 12 bases between the germline ends. The germline V gene has CDR1 SEHNR and CDR2 FQNEAQ (reference sequence). This CDR3 is CASSAHAQGNTIYF. Here the CDR3 DNA reads TGTGCCAGCAGCGCACACGCACAAGGAAACACCATATATTTT.

This clone has only a few counts. The chain links TRBV5-1 to TRBJ2-7; D not resolved. V dropped 1 base and J dropped 3 bases, with 20 bases sitting between them. CDR1 and CDR2 from the germline V gene are SGHRS and YFSETQ. The CDR3 contains 17 residues. In nucleotides, the CDR3 is TGCGCCAGCAGCTTGCGAACAGTCTCTACTATCTACTACGAGCAGTACTTC. This translates into CASSLRTVSTIYYEQYF.